This T cell receptor (beta chain) appears in the sequencing data of a study of CD8 T cells in Susac syndrome. This CDR3 spans 14 amino acids. Trimming pared 6 bases from V and 1 base from J, leaving 13 bases between. Looked up from germline, CDR1 is SQVTM and CDR2 is ANQGSEA. RNA amounts of roughly 0.45 to 1 ug underwent reverse transcription with random hexamers. TCRdb re-derived calls from the immunoSEQ multiplex PCR reads in MiXCR, one entry per CDR3 protein. This sample has 150,000 to 200,000 distinct CDR3 sequences; around 96% occur once, and the top ten carry roughly 0.15%. Healthy donors matched for age and sex were used as controls. FACS was used to enrich TEMRA cells, whereas the CD8+ and CD4+ T cells were obtained by negative isolation.

The TCR was taken from a human donor in good health. V is TRBV29-1 and J is TRBJ2-1; D possibly corresponds to TRBD2 (7 bases). Sample: CD4+ T cells from PBMCs. The CDR3 nucleotides are TGCAGCGTGAAGGGGGGGGGATCCTACAATGAGCAGTTCTTC. Translating it yields CSVKGGGSYNEQFF.